This TCR beta chain was profiled in a study of blood T cell repertoires in COVID-19. Study background: The study drew acute and convalescent COVID-19 samples from the United States, Italy and Spain. T cells, B-cell-depleted T cells, or PBMCs supplied cDNA or gDNA.

Per the original data handling: Reference gene primer amplification gave estimated nucleated cell counts. Generated by immunoSEQ multiplex PCR, the TCRdb table keeps only in-frame clones and is missing some. V and J calls and clone size are those listed in that table; D and trimming were worked out from the DNA. The sample consists of fewer than 400,000 clones, about 85% of them appearing once. This sequence was found in a woman under 30 with acute or convalescent COVID-19. Sequencing was done on a sample of peripheral blood.

The DNA for the CDR3 is TGTGCCAGCAGCCAAGATCGGGGGTCCCGGGGTGGAGATACGCAGTATTTT. It yields the protein CASSQDRGSRGGDTQYF. The chain carries TRBV3-1 (or the pseudogene TRBV3-2) and TRBJ2-3; TRBD2 might be the D (6 bases). In germline, CDR1 is LGHDT, CDR2 YNNKEL (reference sequence). V shed 0 bases and J shed 5 bases, with 18 bases lying between them. The CDR3 spans 17 residues.